A selection of T cell receptor beta chains follows, all from one sample in a study of blood T cell repertoires in COVID-19. The assay was immunoSEQ multiplex PCR, and TCRdb's table has in-frame clones only and misses some. The table includes around 78,000 clones, approximately 86% detected once. Sequences were obtained from peripheral blood. The receptors derive from a woman aged 55-75 years with acute or convalescent COVID-19. The CDR3 runs from the conserved cysteine through the conserved F or W. D genes are given only for firm matches. Only some rows state a clone size, as once, few, many or a class for expanded clones.

j_gene | v_gene | abundance | d_gene | CDR3aa | CDR3nt
TRBJ1-2 | TRBV28 | - | TRBD1 | CASVDRVRGYTF | TGTGCCAGTGTGGACAGGGTGCGGGGCTACACCTTC
TRBJ1-5 | TRBV28 | - | - | CASSFLGDQPQHF | TGTGCCAGCAGTTTCCTCGGGGATCAGCCCCAGCATTTT
TRBJ1-3 | TRBV7-2 | - | - | CASSLVQESSGNTIYF | TGTGCCAGCAGCTTAGTTCAGGAATCCTCTGGAAACACCATATATTTT
TRBJ1-4 | TRBV30 | - | TRBD1 | CATTPRQQGGKLFF | TGTGCAACGACCCCCCGACAGCAGGGGGGAAAACTGTTTTTT
TRBJ1-5 | TRBV6-5 | - | TRBD1 | CATHPAHRGNQPQHF | TGTGCCACACACCCTGCTCACAGGGGGAATCAGCCCCAGCATTTT
TRBJ1-1 | TRBV5-4 | - | - | CASSYGVGTEAFF | TGTGCCAGCAGCTACGGGGTCGGCACTGAAGCTTTCTTT
TRBJ1-1 | TRBV30 | - | - | CAWTQQGVWTEAFF | TGTGCCTGGACACAACAGGGCGTTTGGACTGAAGCTTTCTTT
TRBJ1-5 | TRBV6-5 | - | - | CASSYGGVTQPQHF | TGTGCCAGCAGTTACGGAGGGGTCACCCAGCCCCAGCATTTT
TRBJ2-6 | TRBV15 | - | - | CATSTSGANVLTF | TGTGCCACCTCAACTTCTGGGGCCAACGTCCTGACTTTC
TRBJ1-5 | TRBV30 | few | TRBD1 | CAWRGTGNQPQHF | TGTGCCTGGAGGGGGACAGGGAATCAGCCCCAGCATTTT
TRBJ2-3 | TRBV7-2 | - | TRBD1 | CASSLTGALGDTQYF | TGTGCCAGCAGCTTGACAGGGGCCCTCGGAGATACGCAGTATTTT
TRBJ2-6 | TRBV11-2 | - | TRBD1 | CASSYPPGQGTGANVLTF | TGTGCCAGCAGCTACCCGCCGGGACAGGGGACTGGGGCCAACGTCCTGACTTTC
TRBJ1-2 | TRBV6-5 | - | - | CASRRVGGDYGYTF | TGTGCCAGCAGGCGAGTCGGGGGTGACTATGGCTACACCTTC
TRBJ1-1 | TRBV5-1 | - | - | CASSLASGNPNTEAFF | TGCGCCAGCAGCTTGGCCTCGGGAAACCCGAACACTGAAGCTTTCTTT
TRBJ2-3 | TRBV5-4 | - | - | CASSPGLITDTQYF | TGTGCCAGCAGCCCGGGACTGATCACAGATACGCAGTATTTT
TRBJ1-6 | TRBV6-5 | - | - | CASSYGVQGGNSPLHF | TGTGCCAGCAGTTACGGAGTACAGGGAGGGAATTCACCCCTCCACTTT
TRBJ2-1 | TRBV30 | - | TRBD1 | CAWSVTGQEDEQFF | TGTGCCTGGAGTGTAACGGGACAGGAGGATGAGCAGTTCTTC
TRBJ2-3 | TRBV5-5 | - | - | CASSLGIRTDTQYF | TGTGCCAGCAGCTTGGGAATTCGGACAGATACGCAGTATTTT
TRBJ2-1 | TRBV19 | - | - | CASSISDNSYNEQFF | TGTGCCAGTAGTATATCGGACAACTCCTACAATGAGCAGTTCTTC
TRBJ2-5 | TRBV3-1/TRBV3-2 | - | TRBD1 | CASSPDRGRGETQYF | TGTGCCAGCAGCCCGGACAGGGGGCGCGGGGAGACCCAGTACTTC
TRBJ2-7 | TRBV6-2/TRBV6-3 | - | - | CASSSTVISYEQYF | TGTGCCAGCAGTTCAACGGTGATCTCCTACGAGCAGTACTTC
TRBJ2-3 | TRBV6-2/TRBV6-3 | - | - | CASSPLSGAGATDTQYF | TGTGCCAGCAGCCCCCTGAGCGGCGCGGGGGCCACAGATACGCAGTATTTT
TRBJ2-5 | TRBV18 | - | TRBD2 | CASSPPTSGGETQYF | TGTGCCAGCTCACCACCGACTAGCGGGGGAGAGACCCAGTACTTC
TRBJ2-2 | TRBV21-1 | - | - | CASSKTTTGRTGELFF | TGTGCCAGCAGCAAAACCACGACAGGGCGCACCGGGGAGCTGTTTTTT
TRBJ2-3 | TRBV5-1 | - | - | CASSLGQASTDTQYF | TGCGCCAGCAGCTTGGGGCAGGCGAGCACAGATACGCAGTATTTT
TRBJ2-3 | TRBV3-1/TRBV3-2 | - | TRBD2 | CASTKRGATDTQYF | TGTGCCAGTACCAAGCGGGGGGCCACAGATACGCAGTATTTT
TRBJ2-1 | TRBV7-9 | - | TRBD2 | CASTEASGASYNEQFF | TGTGCCAGCACCGAAGCTAGCGGGGCTTCCTACAATGAGCAGTTCTTC
TRBJ2-7 | TRBV27 | - | TRBD1 | CASSFGQGAGEQYF | TGTGCCAGCAGTTTTGGACAGGGGGCTGGCGAGCAGTACTTC
TRBJ2-1 | TRBV30 | - | - | CAWSRDLTYNEQFF | TGTGCCTGGAGTAGGGACTTGACTTACAATGAGCAGTTCTTC
TRBJ2-6 | TRBV28 | - | TRBD1 | CASFSVTGDRPVLTF | TGTGCCAGCTTTAGCGTTACAGGGGACCGCCCCGTCCTGACTTTC
TRBJ2-1 | TRBV28 | - | TRBD2 | CASSTNLAGVTYNEQFF | TGTGCCAGCAGTACCAACCTAGCGGGGGTGACCTACAATGAGCAGTTCTTC
TRBJ1-1 | TRBV2 | - | - | CASSGNGNTEAFF | TGTGCCAGCAGTGGCAACGGGAACACTGAAGCTTTCTTT
TRBJ2-7 | TRBV6-5 | - | - | CASRPGLSTYEQYF | TGTGCCAGCAGGCCGGGACTCTCGACCTACGAGCAGTACTTC
TRBJ1-3 | TRBV19 | - | - | CASSMGLLASGNTIYF | TGTGCCAGTAGTATGGGGCTCCTCGCCTCTGGAAACACCATATATTTT
TRBJ1-2 | TRBV28 | - | - | CASSWGTPSTNYGYTF | TGTGCCAGCAGTTGGGGGACACCGTCAACCAACTATGGCTACACCTTC
TRBJ2-1 | TRBV27 | - | - | CASSFMGAHGSEQFF | TGTGCCAGCAGTTTTATGGGGGCACATGGTTCTGAGCAGTTCTTC
TRBJ2-6 | TRBV30 | - | - | CAWKQVHSGANVLTF | TGTGCCTGGAAACAGGTGCACTCTGGGGCCAACGTCCTGACTTTC
TRBJ1-1 | TRBV28 | - | - | CASSSHGGNTEAFF | TGTGCCAGCAGTTCCCATGGCGGGAACACTGAAGCTTTCTTT
TRBJ2-3 | TRBV9 | - | - | CASGPRDTQYF | TGTGCCAGCGGCCCCCGAGATACGCAGTATTTT
TRBJ1-3 | TRBV9 | - | - | CASSPDRTSGNTIYF | TGTGCCAGCAGCCCTGACAGAACCTCTGGAAACACCATATATTTT
TRBJ2-7 | TRBV28 | - | TRBD1 | CASSIHRGSSYEQYF | TGTGCCAGCAGTATCCACAGGGGGAGCTCCTACGAGCAGTACTTC
TRBJ1-5 | TRBV10-1 | - | TRBD1 | CASSEVRDRTRNQPQHF | TGCGCCAGCAGTGAAGTCCGGGACAGGACCCGAAATCAGCCCCAGCATTTT